This paragraph covers one TCR beta chain sequence. This clonotype has a handful of counts. This receptor's antigen is unknown. Base qualities were left out, and no much larger clone turns up one base away. Systemically healthy Caucasian individuals from Russia, some 40 in total and aged about 6 to 95 years, were included as donors. About 10 milliliters of peripheral blood were drawn from each donor into EDTA-treated Vacutainer tubes. Ficoll-Paque density-gradient centrifugation was used to isolate PBMCs, with at least 7 million obtained per sample. Total RNA was extracted from PBMCs with Trizol reagent, with at least 6 micrograms obtained per sample. The percentages of naive CD45RAhigh/CD27high T cells were determined by flow cytometry on a PBMC aliquot from every donor. The receptor library was made with 5' RACE. TCRdb shows the sequencer as Illumina HiSeq 2500. A second PCR of 7 to 11 cycles was performed with a sample-barcoded 5' primer and a J-beta primer mix. A unique molecular identifier was introduced onto each TCR beta cDNA molecule by a template-switch 5' adaptor carrying 12 random nucleotides. At least 3 million CDR3-containing paired-end reads were obtained from each sample. The Mint cDNA synthesis kit, primed by a TRBC-specific oligonucleotide, was used to synthesize first-strand cDNA from all RNA. All cDNA was treated with uracil-DNA glycosylase and then went through a first 18-cycle PCR with the universal primers M1SS and BC2_uni_R. For the original study's pipeline: For normalization, 1 million high-quality reads were randomly selected from each sample, with every read carrying a distinct molecular identifier. Reads sharing molecular identifiers were discarded rather than binned into consensus sequences. CDR3 identification, clonotype clustering and error correction used MiTCR with a Q25 quality threshold and the strictest error-elimination algorithm. A nonparametric unseen species model with Euler transformation was used to estimate a lower bound on total TCR beta diversity. Using fastp trimming at Q25 and MiXCR clonotype assembly, TCRdb reanalyzed the public sequencing data and kept in-frame beta chains. Each record represents a unique CDR3 protein, reported with the most common genes and DNA among its rows. These V and J calls are TCRdb output, not the study's own analysis. The table for this sample lists around 940,000 distinct CDR3 sequences; roughly half of them were counted only once. Clones ranked in the top ten supply around a fifth of the sample.

This specimen comes from a study of blood T cells in healthy people across ages (dated by TCRdb to between 2015 and 2017). Context from the whole study: In model experiments, template switching captured about one uniquely barcoded TCR beta cDNA molecule for every two T cells. To track age-related changes in TCR beta repertoire diversity, the study relied on deep sequencing normalized with unique cDNA molecular identifiers. To avoid experimental bias, donors of different ages were randomly spread across the sequencing lanes. Donors were grouped into four age groups: young (average roughly 15 years), middle-aged (about 38), aged (about 60) and long-lived (around 82). The study analyzed two additional independent replicas of 1 million unique cDNA reads from the same blood draw for two donors, one aged 18 to 29 and one aged 80 or older. The investigation overall reported the following: Observed TCR beta diversity per million T cells fell roughly linearly with age, and a significant reduction was already apparent by age around 36. Donor CMV infection status was unknown, potentially confounding age-related changes in expanded clonotypes. Compared with the aged group, the long-lived group had more naive CD4+ T cells, fewer expanded clones and increased TCR diversity, suggesting age selection. Total diversity estimates from one million sequenced T cells were considered lower bounds and underestimates. Observed TCR beta diversity correlated strongly with the percentage of naive T cells measured by flow cytometry. Bulk unsorted PBMC profiling prevented conclusive comparison of naive and antigen-experienced compartments.

Reading from cysteine to phenylalanine, the CDR3 counts 16 amino acids. Only the CDR3 portion is preserved as DNA: 48 bases, with reading frame beginning at the first base. Taken from the germline V gene (reference sequence), the CDR1 and CDR2 loops are DFQATT and SNEGSKA. Ends trimmed: V by 1 base, J by 1 base; bases unmatched to a gene: 5. The V and J segments used are TRBV20-1 and TRBJ2-1; 9 central nucleotides agree with TRBD2. This receptor was identified in a woman in her sixties in good health. The source material was blood. The nucleotide sequence reads TGCAGTGCTAGAGGGGAGAGCGGGAGGTCCTACAATGAGCAGTTCTTC. Translated, this is CSARGESGRSYNEQFF.